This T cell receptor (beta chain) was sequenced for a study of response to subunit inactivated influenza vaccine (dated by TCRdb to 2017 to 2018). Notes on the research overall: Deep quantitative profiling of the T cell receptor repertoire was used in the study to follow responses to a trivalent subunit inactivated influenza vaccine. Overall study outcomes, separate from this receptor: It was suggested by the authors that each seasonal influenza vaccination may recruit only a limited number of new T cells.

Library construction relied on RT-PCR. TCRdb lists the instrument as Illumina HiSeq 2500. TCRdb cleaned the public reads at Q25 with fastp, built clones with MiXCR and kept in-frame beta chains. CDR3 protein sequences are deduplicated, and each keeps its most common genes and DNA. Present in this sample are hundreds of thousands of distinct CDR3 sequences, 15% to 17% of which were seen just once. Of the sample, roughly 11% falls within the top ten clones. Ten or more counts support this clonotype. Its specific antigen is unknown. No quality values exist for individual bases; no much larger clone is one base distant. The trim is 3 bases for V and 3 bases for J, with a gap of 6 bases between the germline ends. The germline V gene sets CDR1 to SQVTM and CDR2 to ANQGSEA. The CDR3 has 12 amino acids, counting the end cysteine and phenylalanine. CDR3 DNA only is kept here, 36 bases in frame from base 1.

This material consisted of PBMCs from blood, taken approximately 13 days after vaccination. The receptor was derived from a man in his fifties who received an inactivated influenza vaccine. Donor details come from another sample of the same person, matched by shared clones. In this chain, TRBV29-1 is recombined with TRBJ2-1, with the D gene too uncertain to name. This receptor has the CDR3 CSVDADYNEQFF. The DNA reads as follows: TGCAGCGTTGATGCCGACTACAATGAGCAGTTCTTC.